The 14 T cell receptor beta chains reported below all come from one sample, sequenced in a study of CD8 T cells in Susac syndrome. Random hexamers were used to reverse transcribe the RNA input (roughly 0.5 to 1 ug). MiXCR, applied by TCRdb to the immunoSEQ multiplex PCR reads, yields one record per CDR3 protein. The sample gives about 180,000 distinct CDR3 sequences, 85% to 95% of which show up once; roughly 0.16% is in the top ten. The sample was CD8+ T cells from PBMCs. The source is a human donor with multiple sclerosis.

The chain joins TRBV7-6 to TRBJ2-1; 8 bases are shared with TRBD1. Germline V gives CDR1 SGHVS, CDR2 FNYEAQ. The trim removed 1 base at V and 10 bases at J, leaving 15 bases unmatched. The CDR3 loop spans 17 amino acids. The CDR3: CASSLVGGQAPIKEQFF. The CDR3 coding sequence is TGTGCCAGCAGCTTAGTCGGGGGACAGGCTCCGATAAAGGAGCAGTTCTTC.

The rearrangement uses TRBV15 and TRBJ2-3; D uncertain. The CDR3 extends over 13 amino acids. Per the germline V gene, CDR1 is LNHNV and CDR2 is YYDKDF (reference sequence). Trimming left V 5 bases short and J 4 bases short, with 10 bases between. The DNA for the CDR3 is TGTGCCACCAGCTGGGATCGGTCAGATACGCAGTATTTT. Amino acid sequence: CATSWDRSDTQYF. Supplemented by reference TRBV15 and TRBJ2-3, the full variable domain reads DAMVIQNPRYQVTQFGKPVTLSCSQTLNHNVMYWYQQKSSQAPKLLFHYYDKDFNNEADTPDNFQSRRPNTSFCFLDIRSPGLGDTAMYLCATSWDRSDTQYFGPGTRLTVL.

This chain joins TRBV28 and TRBJ2-7, with 10 bases identical to TRBD1. This CDR3 has 14 residues. CDR1 and CDR2 (germline): MDHEN, SYDVKM. Trimming cost V 7 bases and J 2 bases; bases outside gene matches: 5. CDR3 DNA sequence: TGTGCCAGCACCGGGACAGGGGTTACCTACGAGCAGTACTTC. Its protein is CASTGTGVTYEQYF.

The genes are TRBV30 and TRBJ2-7, with 7 bases matching TRBD2. Germline CDR1 and CDR2: GTSNPN and SVGIG (reference sequence). This CDR3 is 15 amino acids long. Losses at the gene ends were 2 bases for V and 7 bases for J; bases not matched to a gene: 14. In nucleotides, the CDR3 is TGTGCCTGGAGTATAGCGAGCGGGGCCGGGGGGGAGCAGTACTTC. Translating gives CAWSIASGAGGEQYF.

The chain combines TRBV19 with TRBJ2-7, with 11 bases matching TRBD2. With V trimmed by 3 bases and J by 3 bases, 10 bases remained unmatched. CDR1 and CDR2 from the germline V gene are LNHDA and SQIVND (reference sequence). The CDR3 consists of 17 residues. The CDR3 nucleotides are TGTGCCAGTAGTATTGGAGCCGGGACTAGCGGCCTCTACGAGCAGTACTTC. This gives the protein CASSIGAGTSGLYEQYF.

This CDR3 is CASSLVRGLGSGRAKNIQYF. CDR3 coding DNA: TGTGCCAGCAGCCTAGTACGGGGACTGGGTAGCGGGAGAGCCAAAAACATTCAGTACTTC. The chain recombines TRBV3-1 with TRBJ2-4, with 9 positions matching TRBD2. Losses at the gene ends were 4 bases for V and 0 bases for J; bases not matched to a gene: 16. The CDR3 consists of 20 residues. Germline V gene data show CDR1 as LGHDT and CDR2 as YNNKEL (reference sequence).

The genes are TRBV9 and TRBJ1-1, with D possibly TRBD1 on 6 matching bases. V was clipped by 0 bases and J by 1 base, with 7 bases between them. In germline, CDR1 is SGDLS, CDR2 YYNGEE. The CDR3 loop spans 14 amino acids. CDR3 sequence: CASSVDRANTEAFF. In nucleotides, the CDR3 is TGTGCCAGCAGCGTAGACAGGGCGAACACTGAAGCTTTCTTT. The complete variable domain, with remaining parts taken from reference TRBV9 and TRBJ1-1, reads DSGVTQTPKHLITATGQRVTLRCSPRSGDLSVYWYQQSLDQGLQFLIQYYNGEERAKGNILERFSAQQFPDLHSELNLSSLELGDSALYFCASSVDRANTEAFFGQGTRLTVV.

The rearrangement uses TRBV3-1 and TRBJ2-7; 9 nucleotides align to TRBD2. After removal of 2 bases from V and 7 bases from J, the junction contained 12 bases not matched to a gene. Per germline, CDR1 LGHDT and CDR2 YNNKEL (reference sequence). The CDR3 runs 16 residues. The CDR3 DNA reads TGTGCCAGCAGCCAACGTTCCGCGGGAGGGGGGTCGGAGCAGTACTTC. The encoded protein is CASSQRSAGGGSEQYF.

This chain uses TRBV14 with TRBJ1-6; no definite D call. The CDR3 is 15 residues long. V lost 1 base and J lost 4, with 8 bases in between. CDR1 is SGHDN and CDR2 is FVKESK in the germline V gene. The CDR3 DNA reads as TGTGCCAGCAGCCAAGCCCAGGTTTATAATTCACCCCTCCACTTT. It is translated as CASSQAQVYNSPLHF. Complete variable domain (other parts from reference TRBV14 and TRBJ1-6): EAGVTQFPSHSVIEKGQTVTLRCDPISGHDNLYWYRRVMGKEIKFLLHFVKESKQDESGMPNNRFLAERTGGTYSTLKVQPAELEDSGVYFCASSQAQVYNSPLHFGNGTRLTVT.

V and J are TRBV29-1 and TRBJ2-7; 9 bases are shared with TRBD2. V lost 1 base, J lost 3 bases, and 22 bases stayed unmatched. This CDR3 contains 20 residues. Per the germline V gene, CDR1 is SQVTM and CDR2 is ANQGSEA. CDR3 region: CSVEVLNNHFSGREGYEQYF. For the CDR3, the DNA is TGCAGCGTTGAAGTCCTTAACAATCATTTTAGCGGGAGAGAAGGCTACGAGCAGTACTTC.

V is TRBV11-2 and J is TRBJ2-1; D assignment may be TRBD1 or TRBD2 (5 bases each). The CDR3 has 10 residues. With 7 bases removed from V and 9 bases from J, the gap between germline ends came to 7 bases. Per the germline V gene, CDR1 is SGHAT and CDR2 is FQNNGV. Here the CDR3 reads CASKGSEQFF. CDR3 in DNA: TGTGCCAGCAAGGGGAGTGAGCAGTTCTTC.

The V call is TRBV2, the J call TRBJ1-1, with 9 bases identical to TRBD1. Per germline, CDR1 SNHLY and CDR2 FYNNEI. The CDR3 runs 12 residues. Trimming cost V 5 bases and J 7 bases; bases outside gene matches: 2. CDR3: CASSTTGGEAFF. CDR3 coding DNA: TGTGCCAGCAGTACGACAGGGGGTGAAGCTTTCTTT.

The chain links TRBV29-1 to TRBJ2-3; 11 positions agree with TRBD2. The CDR3 has 15 amino acids. J lost 4 bases, V lost 5 bases, and 8 bases had no gene match. From germline, CDR1 is SQVTM and CDR2 ANQGSEA. The CDR3 loop is CSVPPTSGNADTQYF. The CDR3 DNA is TGCAGCGTTCCCCCGACTAGCGGGAATGCAGATACGCAGTATTTT.

For the CDR3, the DNA is TGTGCCAGCATAGGGGTCGGCGAGCAGTACTTC. Residues: CASIGVGEQYF. V gene TRBV21-1 combines with J gene TRBJ2-7; TRBD1 is the table's D call, not checked against the DNA. TRBV21-1 is flagged as a pseudogene. The CDR3 runs to 11 residues.